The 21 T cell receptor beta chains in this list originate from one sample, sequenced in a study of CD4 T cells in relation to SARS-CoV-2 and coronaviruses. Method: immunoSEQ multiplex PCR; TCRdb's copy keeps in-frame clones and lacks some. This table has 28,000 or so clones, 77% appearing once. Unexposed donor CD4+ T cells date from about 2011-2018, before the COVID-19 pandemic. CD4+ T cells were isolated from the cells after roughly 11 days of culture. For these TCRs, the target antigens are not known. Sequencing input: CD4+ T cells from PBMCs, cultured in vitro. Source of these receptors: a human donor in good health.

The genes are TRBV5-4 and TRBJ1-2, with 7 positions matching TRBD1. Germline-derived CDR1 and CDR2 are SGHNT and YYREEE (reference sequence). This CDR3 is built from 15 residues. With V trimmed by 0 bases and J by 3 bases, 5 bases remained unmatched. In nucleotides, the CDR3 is TGTGCCAGCAGCTTGGCGGGCAGGGGGGACTATGGCTACACCTTC. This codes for CASSLAGRGDYGYTF.

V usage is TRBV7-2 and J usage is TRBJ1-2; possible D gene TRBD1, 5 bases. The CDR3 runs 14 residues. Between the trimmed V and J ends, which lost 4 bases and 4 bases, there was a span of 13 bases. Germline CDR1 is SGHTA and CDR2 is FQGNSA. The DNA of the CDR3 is TGTGCCAGCAGCTCGCTCAGGGATGGCTATGGCTACACCTTC. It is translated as CASSSLRDGYGYTF.

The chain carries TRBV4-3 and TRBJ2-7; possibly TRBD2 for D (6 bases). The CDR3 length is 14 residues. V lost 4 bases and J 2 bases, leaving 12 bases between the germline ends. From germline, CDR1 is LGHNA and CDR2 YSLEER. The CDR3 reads CASSPDYTTYEQYF. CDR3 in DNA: TGCGCCAGCAGCCCGGACTACACTACCTACGAGCAGTACTTC.

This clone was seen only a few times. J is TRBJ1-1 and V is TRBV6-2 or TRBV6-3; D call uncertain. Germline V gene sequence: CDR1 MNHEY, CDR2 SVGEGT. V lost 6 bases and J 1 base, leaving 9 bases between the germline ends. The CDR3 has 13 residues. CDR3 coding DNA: TGTGCCAGCAGGTACCTTGGGAACACTGAAGCTTTCTTT. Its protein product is CASRYLGNTEAFF.

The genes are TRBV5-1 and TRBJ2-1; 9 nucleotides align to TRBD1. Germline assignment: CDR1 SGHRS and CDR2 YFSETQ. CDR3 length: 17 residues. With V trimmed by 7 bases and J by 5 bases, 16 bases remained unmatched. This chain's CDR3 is CASCRTGEVRKDNEQFF. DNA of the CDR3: TGCGCCAGCTGCCGGACAGGGGAAGTGAGGAAAGACAATGAGCAGTTCTTC.

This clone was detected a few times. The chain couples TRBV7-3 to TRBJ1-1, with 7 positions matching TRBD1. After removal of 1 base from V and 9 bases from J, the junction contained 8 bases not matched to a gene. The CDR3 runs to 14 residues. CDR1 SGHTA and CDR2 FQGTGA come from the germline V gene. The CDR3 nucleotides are TGTGCCAGCAGCTTAAAGGGACAGAGCCCCAAAGCTTTCTTT. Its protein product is CASSLKGQSPKAFF.

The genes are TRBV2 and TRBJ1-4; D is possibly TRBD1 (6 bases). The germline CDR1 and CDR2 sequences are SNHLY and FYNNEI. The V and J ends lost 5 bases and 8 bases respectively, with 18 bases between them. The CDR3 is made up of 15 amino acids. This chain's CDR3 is CASSQGFPRREKLFF. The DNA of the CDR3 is TGTGCCAGCAGTCAGGGGTTCCCCCGGAGAGAAAAACTGTTTTTT.

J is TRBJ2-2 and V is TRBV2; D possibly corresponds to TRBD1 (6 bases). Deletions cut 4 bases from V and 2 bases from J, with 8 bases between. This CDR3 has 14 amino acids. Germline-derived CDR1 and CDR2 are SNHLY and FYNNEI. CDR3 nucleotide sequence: TGTGCCAGCAGTGGGACAGTCAACACCGGGGAGCTGTTTTTT. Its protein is CASSGTVNTGELFF.

CDR3 loop: CASSVSSGTGVQPQHF. The CDR3 bases are TGTGCCAGTAGTGTCTCGTCCGGGACAGGGGTTCAGCCCCAGCATTTT. This rearrangement joins TRBV19 to TRBJ1-5, with 10 bases that match TRBD1. There are 16 residues in the CDR3. J was trimmed by 6 bases and V by 5 bases; bases with no gene match: 10. In germline, CDR1 is LNHDA, CDR2 SQIVND (reference sequence).

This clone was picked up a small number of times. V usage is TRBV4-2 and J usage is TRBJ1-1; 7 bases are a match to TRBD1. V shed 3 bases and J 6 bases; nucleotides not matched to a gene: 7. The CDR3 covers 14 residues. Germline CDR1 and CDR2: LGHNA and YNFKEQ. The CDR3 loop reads CASSQADRDSEAFF. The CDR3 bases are TGTGCCAGCAGCCAGGCCGACAGGGATTCTGAAGCTTTCTTT.

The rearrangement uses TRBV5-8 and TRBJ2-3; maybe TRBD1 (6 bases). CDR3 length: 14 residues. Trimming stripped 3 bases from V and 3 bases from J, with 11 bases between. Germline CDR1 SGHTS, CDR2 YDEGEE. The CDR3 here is CASSSGQTTDTQYF. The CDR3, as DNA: TGTGCCAGCAGCTCCGGACAGACGACAGATACGCAGTATTTT.

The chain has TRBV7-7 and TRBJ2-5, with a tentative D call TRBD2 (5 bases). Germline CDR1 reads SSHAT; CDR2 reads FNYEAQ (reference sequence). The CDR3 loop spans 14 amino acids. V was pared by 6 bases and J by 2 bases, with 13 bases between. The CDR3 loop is CASSLRGKQETQYF. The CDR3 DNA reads TGTGCCAGCAGTTTACGGGGAAAACAAGAGACCCAGTACTTC.

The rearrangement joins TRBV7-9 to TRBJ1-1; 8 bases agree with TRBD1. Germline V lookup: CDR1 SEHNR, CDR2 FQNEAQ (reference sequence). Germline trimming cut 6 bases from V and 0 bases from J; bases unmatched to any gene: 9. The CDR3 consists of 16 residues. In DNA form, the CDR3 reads TGTGCCAGCAGGGCCGGGACAGGTAATTTGAACACTGAAGCTTTCTTT. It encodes CASRAGTGNLNTEAFF.

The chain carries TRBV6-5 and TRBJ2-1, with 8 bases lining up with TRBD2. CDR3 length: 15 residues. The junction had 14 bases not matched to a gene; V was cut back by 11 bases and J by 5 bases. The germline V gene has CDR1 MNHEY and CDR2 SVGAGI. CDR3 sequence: CACGRTTGRNNEQFF. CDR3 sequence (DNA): TGTGCCTGCGGGAGGACCACCGGCCGCAACAATGAGCAGTTCTTC.

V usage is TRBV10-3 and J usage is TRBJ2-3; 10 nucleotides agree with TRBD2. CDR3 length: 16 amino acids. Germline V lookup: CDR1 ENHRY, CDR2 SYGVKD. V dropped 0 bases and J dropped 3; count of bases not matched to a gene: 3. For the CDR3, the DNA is TGTGCCATCAGTGAGTCGGCTAGCGGGGGTACAGATACGCAGTATTTT. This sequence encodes CAISESASGGTDTQYF.

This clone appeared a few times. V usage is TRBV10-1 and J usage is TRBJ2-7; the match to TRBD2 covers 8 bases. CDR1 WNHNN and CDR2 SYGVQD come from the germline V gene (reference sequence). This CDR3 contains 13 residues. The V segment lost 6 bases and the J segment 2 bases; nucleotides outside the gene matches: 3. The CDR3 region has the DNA TGCGCCAGCAGCCCCGGGGGGGCCTACGAGCAGTACTTC. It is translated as CASSPGGAYEQYF.

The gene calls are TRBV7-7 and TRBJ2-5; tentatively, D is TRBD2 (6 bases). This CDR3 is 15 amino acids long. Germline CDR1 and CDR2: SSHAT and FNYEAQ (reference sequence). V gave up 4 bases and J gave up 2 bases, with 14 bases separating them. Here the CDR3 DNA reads TGTGCCAGCAGCTGGAGGAGGGGCGGTCAAGAGACCCAGTACTTC. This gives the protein CASSWRRGGQETQYF.

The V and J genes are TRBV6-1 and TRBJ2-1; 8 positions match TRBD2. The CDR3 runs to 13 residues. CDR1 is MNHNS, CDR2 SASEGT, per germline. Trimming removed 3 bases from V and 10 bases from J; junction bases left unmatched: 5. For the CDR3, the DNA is TGTGCCAGCAGTGAGGTAGTAGCGGGAGAGCAGTTCTTC. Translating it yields CASSEVVAGEQFF.

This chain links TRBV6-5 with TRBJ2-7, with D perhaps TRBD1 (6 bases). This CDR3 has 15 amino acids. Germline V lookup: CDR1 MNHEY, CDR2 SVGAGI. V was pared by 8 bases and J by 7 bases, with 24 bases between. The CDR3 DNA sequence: TGTGCCAGCGCAACACTCGGACAGAGCCTGGGGGAGCAGTACTTC. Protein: CASATLGQSLGEQYF.

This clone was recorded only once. CDR3 loop: CASSPSTGEQYF. The CDR3 DNA sequence: TGTGCCAGCAGCCCGAGCACCGGGGAGCAGTACTTC. The chain employs TRBV9 and TRBJ2-7, with D unclear. Germline values: CDR1 SGDLS, CDR2 YYNGEE. The CDR3 extends over 12 amino acids. The germline V and J ends were trimmed by 4 bases and 7 bases, with 12 bases remaining between them.

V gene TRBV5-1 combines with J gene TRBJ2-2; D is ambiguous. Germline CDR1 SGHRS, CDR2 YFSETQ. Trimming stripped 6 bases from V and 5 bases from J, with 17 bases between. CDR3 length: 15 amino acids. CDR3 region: CASILGPSETGELFF. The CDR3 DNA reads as TGCGCCAGCATCCTCGGGCCTTCGGAGACCGGGGAGCTGTTTTTT. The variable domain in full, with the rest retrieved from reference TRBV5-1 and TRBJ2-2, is KAGVTQTPRYLIKTRGQQVTLSCSPISGHRSVSWYQQTPGQGLQFLFEYFSETQRNKGNFPGRFSGRQFSNSRSEMNVSTLELGDSALYLCASILGPSETGELFFGEGSRLTVL.